These T cell receptor beta chains were read from a single sample in a study of blood T cell repertoires in COVID-19. Here immunoSEQ multiplex PCR was the method, and the copy in TCRdb shows in-frame clones only, minus some. The table has a few hundred thousand clones, 88% seen once. The sample taken for sequencing was peripheral blood. The source is a woman in her 70s with COVID-19, enrolled during active disease. CDR3s include the opening cysteine and the closing phenylalanine or tryptophan. Each record gives: V gene, J gene, D gene, clone size, CDR3 protein, CDR3 DNA. D genes are given only for firm matches. Size values are once, few and many counts, or a class for expanded clones, and some rows have none.

TRBV3-1/TRBV3-2	TRBJ2-5	.	.	CASRHNRVLQETQYF	TGTGCCAGCAGGCACAACAGGGTATTACAAGAGACCCAGTACTTC
TRBV10-3	TRBJ2-1	TRBD2	few	CAISDPTSGVGNEQFF	TGTGCCATCAGTGACCCGACTAGCGGGGTGGGAAATGAGCAGTTCTTC
TRBV5-1	TRBJ2-1	TRBD2	.	CASNNRGGREAWVGEQFF	TGCGCCAGCAACAACAGAGGCGGTCGGGAGGCCTGGGTTGGGGAGCAGTTCTTC
TRBV7-9	TRBJ2-7	TRBD2	.	CASSQLAGAFGEQYF	TGTGCCAGCAGCCAACTAGCGGGGGCCTTTGGCGAGCAGTACTTC
TRBV28	TRBJ1-2	.	.	CASTNQIHRGYTF	TGTGCCAGCACTAACCAGATCCACAGGGGCTACACCTTC
TRBV6-2/TRBV6-3	TRBJ1-5	.	once	CASSSPGGAQPQHF	TGTGCCAGCAGTTCCCCCGGGGGGGCTCAGCCCCAGCATTTT
TRBV7-8	TRBJ1-2	TRBD1	.	CASSLNTGGTYGYTF	TGTGCCAGCAGCCTCAATACAGGGGGCACCTATGGCTACACCTTC
TRBV29-1	TRBJ1-2	.	.	CSVERRDGGYTF	TGCAGCGTTGAGCGTCGAGATGGTGGCTACACCTTC
TRBV21-1	TRBJ2-5	.	.	CASSKGQGMQTQYF	TGTGCCAGCAGCAAAGGGCAGGGGATGCAGACCCAGTACTTC
TRBV2	TRBJ1-1	.	once	CASRTRAEAFF	TGTGCCAGCCGAACGCGCGCTGAAGCTTTCTTT
TRBV28	TRBJ2-4	.	.	CASRVSGLSLAKNIQYF	TGTGCCAGCAGGGTTAGCGGCCTTAGTCTGGCCAAAAACATTCAGTACTTC
TRBV30	TRBJ1-1	TRBD1	.	CAWSQRRGRREAFF	TGTGCCTGGTCCCAGCGGAGGGGGCGACGTGAAGCTTTCTTT
TRBV2	TRBJ1-3	TRBD1	.	CASRDTGAGNTIYF	TGTGCCAGCAGGGATACAGGGGCTGGAAACACCATATATTTT
TRBV20-1	TRBJ2-5	TRBD1	.	CSASGQGGETQYF	TGCAGTGCGAGTGGACAGGGAGGTGAGACCCAGTACTTC
TRBV5-1	TRBJ2-1	.	.	CASSYTQGSGNEQFF	TGCGCCAGCAGCTACACCCAGGGGTCGGGCAATGAGCAGTTCTTC
TRBV7-9	TRBJ1-1	.	.	CASSLHGEDIGEAFF	TGTGCCAGCAGCTTACACGGGGAGGATATAGGTGAAGCTTTCTTT
TRBV30	TRBJ1-1	.	once	CAWSTGGFGTEAFF	TGTGCCTGGAGCACTGGAGGGTTTGGAACTGAAGCTTTCTTT
TRBV24-1	TRBJ2-5	TRBD1	.	CATSDHRTGGETQYF	TGTGCCACCAGTGATCACCGGACAGGGGGAGAGACCCAGTACTTC
TRBV7-9	TRBJ1-4	.	.	CASSLGGQENEKLFF	TGTGCCAGCAGCTTAGGGGGGCAGGAGAATGAAAAACTGTTTTTT
TRBV29-1	TRBJ2-2	.	.	CSVEQGEELFF	TGCAGCGTTGAACAGGGCGAGGAGCTGTTTTTT
TRBV7-9	TRBJ2-5	TRBD1	few	CASTRDRAETQYF	TGTGCCAGCACCCGGGACAGGGCAGAGACCCAGTACTTC
TRBV19	TRBJ1-1	.	.	CASRNLAGRGTEAFF	TGTGCCAGTAGGAACCTGGCAGGGCGGGGCACTGAAGCTTTCTTT
TRBV23-1	TRBJ2-7	TRBD1	once	CASSQSTGTGTSYEQYF	TGCGCCAGCAGTCAATCGACCGGGACAGGTACGTCCTACGAGCAGTACTTC
TRBV5-1	TRBJ2-5	TRBD2	.	CASSFGTSVETQYF	TGCGCCAGCAGCTTTGGGACTAGCGTGGAGACCCAGTACTTC
TRBV12-5	TRBJ1-6	TRBD1	.	CASGSGTGPSPLHF	TGTGCTAGTGGTTCCGGGACAGGCCCTTCACCCCTCCACTTT
TRBV7-9	TRBJ1-2	TRBD1	.	CASSHLLGQGANGYTF	TGTGCCAGCAGCCATCTTCTGGGACAGGGGGCAAATGGCTACACCTTC
TRBV10-3	TRBJ2-7	.	.	CAISGGTYYEQYF	TGTGCCATCAGCGGCGGGACCTACTACGAGCAGTACTTC
TRBV6-1	TRBJ2-6	.	once	CASSDRRAVVSGANVLTF	TGTGCCAGCAGTGATCGGAGAGCGGTAGTCTCTGGGGCCAACGTCCTGACTTTC
TRBV9	TRBJ2-7	TRBD1	.	CASSVATGQGYEQYF	TGTGCCAGCAGCGTAGCTACGGGACAGGGCTACGAGCAGTACTTC
TRBV7-2	TRBJ2-7	TRBD2	.	CASSSDLAGGAYEQYF	TGTGCCAGCAGCTCTGATCTAGCGGGAGGTGCCTACGAGCAGTACTTC
TRBV24-1	TRBJ1-2	TRBD1	.	CATSAWTGANYGYTF	TGTGCCACCAGTGCTTGGACAGGGGCTAACTATGGCTACACCTTC
TRBV28	TRBJ2-5	.	.	CASSTPSAGGKTQYF	TGTGCCAGCAGTACTCCGAGTGCCGGGGGAAAGACCCAGTACTTC
TRBV11-3	TRBJ2-2	.	.	CASSFRGRSGELFF	TGTGCCAGCAGCTTCAGGGGGAGGAGCGGGGAGCTGTTTTTT
TRBV3-1/TRBV3-2	TRBJ2-5	.	.	CASSPGVGQETQYF	TGTGCCAGCAGCCCCGGGGTAGGACAAGAGACCCAGTACTTC
TRBV7-6	TRBJ1-5	.	.	CASSLLGRGIGQPQHF	TGTGCCAGCAGCTTACTTGGCAGGGGAATTGGGCAGCCCCAGCATTTT
TRBV7-9	TRBJ2-7	TRBD2	once	CASNPGLAGHEQYF	TGTGCCAGCAACCCTGGACTAGCGGGCCACGAGCAGTACTTC
TRBV14	TRBJ1-6	.	.	CASSHQNYNSPLHF	TGTGCCAGCAGCCACCAGAACTATAATTCACCCCTCCACTTT
TRBV28	TRBJ2-3	TRBD2	once	CASSSSRLAGLSTDTQYF	TGTGCCAGCAGTTCCAGCAGACTAGCGGGATTGAGCACAGATACGCAGTATTTT
TRBV18	TRBJ1-5	.	.	CASSEQANQPQHF	TGTGCCAGCTCAGAACAGGCCAATCAGCCCCAGCATTTT
TRBV7-2	TRBJ1-4	.	few	CASSLGTATNEKLFF	TGTGCCAGCAGCTTAGGGACAGCAACTAATGAAAAACTGTTTTTT
TRBV30	TRBJ2-6	.	.	CAWSDRSYRAGANVLTF	TGTGCCTGGAGTGACCGTTCCTACAGGGCTGGGGCCAACGTCCTGACTTTC
TRBV5-1	TRBJ1-5	.	.	CASSLGGHQPQHF	TGCGCCAGCAGCTTGGGGGGGCATCAGCCCCAGCATTTT
TRBV6-5	TRBJ1-2	.	.	CASSQEVFGGGYTF	TGTGCCAGCAGCCAAGAGGTTTTCGGAGGCGGCTACACCTTC
TRBV2	TRBJ1-4	.	.	CASSEVRASNEKLFF	TGTGCCAGCAGTGAAGTCAGGGCATCTAATGAAAAACTGTTTTTT
TRBV4-2	TRBJ1-2	.	.	CASSQEKGGASYGYTF	TGTGCCAGCAGCCAGGAAAAGGGAGGCGCCAGTTATGGCTACACCTTC
TRBV9	TRBJ2-1	TRBD2	once	CASSVRWLAVYNEQFF	TGTGCCAGCAGCGTAAGATGGCTAGCGGTTTACAATGAGCAGTTCTTC
TRBV7-9	TRBJ2-7	.	few	CASSPQGPYEQYF	TGTGCCAGCAGTCCACAGGGTCCCTACGAGCAGTACTTC
TRBV6-5	TRBJ2-2	.	.	CASRLMRSSGELFF	TGTGCCAGCAGGTTAATGAGGTCTTCCGGGGAGCTGTTTTTT
TRBV11-3	TRBJ2-5	.	few	CASSRRRALGEETQYF	TGTGCCAGCAGCCGTAGGAGGGCTCTGGGGGAGGAGACCCAGTACTTC
TRBV5-8	TRBJ2-2	.	.	CATHIGAGKPTGELFF	TGTGCCACCCACATCGGGGCGGGAAAACCCACCGGGGAGCTGTTTTTT
TRBV6-2/TRBV6-3	TRBJ2-1	.	.	CASSYENPSYNEQFF	TGTGCCAGCAGTTACGAGAACCCCTCCTACAATGAGCAGTTCTTC
TRBV30	TRBJ1-5	.	.	CAWSLGSKQHF	TGTGCCTGGAGCCTAGGGAGCAAACAGCATTTT
TRBV9	TRBJ2-1	TRBD1	.	CASSMGTVSYNEQFF	TGTGCCAGCAGCATGGGGACAGTCTCCTACAATGAGCAGTTCTTC